The clone carrying this T cell receptor beta chain was recorded once. The CDR3 extends over 15 amino acids. V was pared by 6 bases and J by 7 bases, with 12 bases of the junction left unmatched. Germline loops: CDR1 SGHAT, CDR2 FQNNGV. The data were obtained in a study of PD-L1 blockade in urothelial cancer. Pretreatment and on-treatment blood mononuclear cell samples were taken, totaling between 1 and 8 time points per patient. Repertoires were generated with immunoSEQ multiplex PCR, while TCRdb's copy carries only in-frame clones and drops some. The sample carries over 20,000 clones, around 88% recorded once.

The sample was PBMCs, taken around atezolizumab (anti-PD-L1) treatment. This clonotype was obtained from a man in his 60s with urothelial cancer. This chain links TRBV11-2 with TRBJ2-1; 7 bases are shared with TRBD2. For the CDR3, the DNA is TGTGCCAGCAGGGGATACGCGGGGGAAGGTAATGAGCAGTTCTTC. This gives the protein CASRGYAGEGNEQFF.